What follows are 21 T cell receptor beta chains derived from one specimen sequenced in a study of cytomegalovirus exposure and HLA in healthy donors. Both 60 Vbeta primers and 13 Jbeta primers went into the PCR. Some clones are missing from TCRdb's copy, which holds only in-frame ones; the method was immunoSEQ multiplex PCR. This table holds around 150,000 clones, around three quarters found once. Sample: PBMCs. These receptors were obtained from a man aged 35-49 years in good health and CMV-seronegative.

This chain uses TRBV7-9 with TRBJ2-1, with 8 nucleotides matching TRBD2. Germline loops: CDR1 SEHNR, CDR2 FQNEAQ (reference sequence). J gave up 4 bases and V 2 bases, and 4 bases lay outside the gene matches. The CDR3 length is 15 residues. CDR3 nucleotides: TGTGCCAGCAGCTTATCGGCGGGAGGTTACAATGAGCAGTTCTTC. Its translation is CASSLSAGGYNEQFF.

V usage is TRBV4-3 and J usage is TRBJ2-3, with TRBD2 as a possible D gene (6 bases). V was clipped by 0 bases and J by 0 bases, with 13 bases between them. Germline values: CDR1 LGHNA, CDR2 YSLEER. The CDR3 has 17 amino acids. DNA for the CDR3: TGCGCCAGCAGCCAAGAGAGGCGGGGACTCAGCACAGATACGCAGTATTTT. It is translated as CASSQERRGLSTDTQYF.

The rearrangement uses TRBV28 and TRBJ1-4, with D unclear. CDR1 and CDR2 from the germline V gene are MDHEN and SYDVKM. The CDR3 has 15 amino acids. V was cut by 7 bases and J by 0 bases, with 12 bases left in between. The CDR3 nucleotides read TGTGCCAGCACCAGGTCCTACACAACTAATGAAAAACTGTTTTTT. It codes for CASTRSYTTNEKLFF.

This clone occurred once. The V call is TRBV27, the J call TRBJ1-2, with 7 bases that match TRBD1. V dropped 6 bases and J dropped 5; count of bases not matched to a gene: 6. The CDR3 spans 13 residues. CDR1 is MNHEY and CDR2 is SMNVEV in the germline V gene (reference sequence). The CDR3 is CASRRQGRYGYTF. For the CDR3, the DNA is TGTGCCAGCAGGCGACAGGGAAGATATGGCTACACCTTC.

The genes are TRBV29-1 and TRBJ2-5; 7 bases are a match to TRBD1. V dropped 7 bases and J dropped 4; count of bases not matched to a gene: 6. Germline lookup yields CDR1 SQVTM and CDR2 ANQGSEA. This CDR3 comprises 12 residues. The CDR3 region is CSATGKGETQYF. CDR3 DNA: TGCAGCGCGACAGGGAAAGGAGAGACCCAGTACTTC.

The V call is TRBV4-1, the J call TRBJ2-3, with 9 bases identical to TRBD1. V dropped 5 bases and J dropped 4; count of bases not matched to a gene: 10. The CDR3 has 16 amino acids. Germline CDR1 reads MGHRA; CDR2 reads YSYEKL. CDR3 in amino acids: CASSVTPGQGADTQYF. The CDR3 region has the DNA TGCGCCAGCAGCGTCACACCGGGACAGGGTGCAGATACGCAGTATTTT.

The CDR3 reads CASNLLAGGPGELFF. The DNA of the CDR3 is TGTGCCAGCAATCTACTAGCGGGAGGGCCCGGGGAGCTGTTTTTT. The rearrangement joins TRBV6-5 to TRBJ2-2; TRBD2 matches at 13 bases. The CDR3 spans 15 residues. V lost 7 bases, J lost 6 bases, and 5 bases stayed unmatched. The germline V gene encodes CDR1 MNHEY and CDR2 SVGAGI.

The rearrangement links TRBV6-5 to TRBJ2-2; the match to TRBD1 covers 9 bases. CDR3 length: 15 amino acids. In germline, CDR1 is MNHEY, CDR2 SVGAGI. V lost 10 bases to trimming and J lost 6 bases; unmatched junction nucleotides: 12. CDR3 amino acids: CATTKTGGLSGELFF. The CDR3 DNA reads TGTGCCACCACCAAGACAGGGGGTTTATCCGGGGAGCTGTTTTTT.

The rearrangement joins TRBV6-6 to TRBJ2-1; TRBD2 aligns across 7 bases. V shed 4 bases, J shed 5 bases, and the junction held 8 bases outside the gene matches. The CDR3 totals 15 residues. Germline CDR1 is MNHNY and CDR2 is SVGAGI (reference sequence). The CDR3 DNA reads TGTGCCAGCAGTTGGCGGGGGAAACGGAACAATGAGCAGTTCTTC. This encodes CASSWRGKRNNEQFF.

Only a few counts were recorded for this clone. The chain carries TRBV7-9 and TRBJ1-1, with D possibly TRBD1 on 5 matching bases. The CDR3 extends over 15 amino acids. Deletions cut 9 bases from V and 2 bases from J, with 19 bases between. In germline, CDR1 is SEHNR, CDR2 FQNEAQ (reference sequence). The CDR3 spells CARVDRGKANTEAFF. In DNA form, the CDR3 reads TGTGCCAGAGTAGATCGGGGGAAAGCCAACACTGAAGCTTTCTTT.

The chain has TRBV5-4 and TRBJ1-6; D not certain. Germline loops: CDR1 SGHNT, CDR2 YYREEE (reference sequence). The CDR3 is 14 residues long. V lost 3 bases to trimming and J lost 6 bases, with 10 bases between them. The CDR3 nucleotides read TGTGCCAGCAGCTCTACCCCCCTTAATTCACCCCTCCACTTT. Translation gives CASSSTPLNSPLHF.

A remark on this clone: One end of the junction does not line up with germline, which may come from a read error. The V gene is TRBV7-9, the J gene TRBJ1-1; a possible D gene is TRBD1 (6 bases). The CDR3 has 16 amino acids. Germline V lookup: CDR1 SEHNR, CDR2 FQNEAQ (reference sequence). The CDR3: CSSSFGTGNRDTEAFF. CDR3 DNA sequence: TGTTCCAGCAGTTTTGGCACAGGGAATCGGGACACTGAAGCTTTCTTT.

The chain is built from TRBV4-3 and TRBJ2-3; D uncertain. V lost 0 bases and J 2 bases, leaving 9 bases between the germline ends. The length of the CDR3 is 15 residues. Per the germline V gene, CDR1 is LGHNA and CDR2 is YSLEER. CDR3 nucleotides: TGCGCCAGCAGCCAAGACTGGCCCCACACAGATACGCAGTATTTT. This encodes CASSQDWPHTDTQYF.

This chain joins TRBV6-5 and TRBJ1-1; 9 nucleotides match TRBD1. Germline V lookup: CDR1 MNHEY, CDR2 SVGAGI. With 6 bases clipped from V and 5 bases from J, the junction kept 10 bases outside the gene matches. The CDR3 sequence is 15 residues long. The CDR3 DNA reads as TGTGCCAGCAGGTTCTGGACAGGGGAGGGGACTGAAGCTTTCTTT. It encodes CASRFWTGEGTEAFF.

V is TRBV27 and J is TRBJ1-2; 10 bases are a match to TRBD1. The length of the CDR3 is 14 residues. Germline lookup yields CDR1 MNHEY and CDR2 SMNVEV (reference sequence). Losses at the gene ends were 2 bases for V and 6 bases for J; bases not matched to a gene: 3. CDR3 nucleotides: TGTGCCAGCAGTTTACGACAGGGGGCTCATGGCTACACCTTC. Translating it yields CASSLRQGAHGYTF.

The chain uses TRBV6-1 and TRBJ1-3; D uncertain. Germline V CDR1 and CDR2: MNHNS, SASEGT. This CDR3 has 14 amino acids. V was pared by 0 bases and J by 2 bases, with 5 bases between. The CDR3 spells CASSEAGTGNTIYF. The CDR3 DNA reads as TGTGCCAGCAGTGAAGCGGGCACTGGAAACACCATATATTTT.

Here the CDR3 reads CASSLGQGRTDTQYF. The CDR3 region has the DNA TGCGCCAGCAGCTTGGGACAGGGTCGTACAGATACGCAGTATTTT. J is TRBJ2-3 and V is TRBV5-1; TRBD1 agrees at 7 bases. V shed 0 bases and J 3 bases; nucleotides not matched to a gene: 4. The germline gives CDR1 SGHRS, CDR2 YFSETQ. CDR3 length equals 15 residues. Combining the CDR3 with reference TRBV5-1 and TRBJ2-3 gives the whole variable domain KAGVTQTPRYLIKTRGQQVTLSCSPISGHRSVSWYQQTPGQGLQFLFEYFSETQRNKGNFPGRFSGRQFSNSRSEMNVSTLELGDSALYLCASSLGQGRTDTQYFGPGTRLTVL.

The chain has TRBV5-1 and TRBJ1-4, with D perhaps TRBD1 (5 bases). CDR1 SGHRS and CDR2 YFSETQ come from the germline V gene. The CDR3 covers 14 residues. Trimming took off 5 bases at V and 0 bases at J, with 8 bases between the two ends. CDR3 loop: CASRQATTNEKLFF. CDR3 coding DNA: TGCGCCAGCAGACAGGCTACAACTAATGAAAAACTGTTTTTT.

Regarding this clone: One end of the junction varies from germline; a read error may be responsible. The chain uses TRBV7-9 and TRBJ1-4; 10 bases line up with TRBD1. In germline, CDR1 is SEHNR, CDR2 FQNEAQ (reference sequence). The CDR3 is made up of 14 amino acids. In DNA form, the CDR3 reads TGTTCCAGCAGCTTTGGGACAGGGGAAGAAAAACTGTTTTTT. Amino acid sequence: CSSSFGTGEEKLFF.

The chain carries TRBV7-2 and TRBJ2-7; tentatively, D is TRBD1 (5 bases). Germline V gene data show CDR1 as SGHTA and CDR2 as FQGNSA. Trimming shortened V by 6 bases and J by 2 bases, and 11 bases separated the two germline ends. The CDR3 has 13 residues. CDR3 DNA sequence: TGTGCCAGCAGGGAAGGGGTCCCCTACGAGCAGTACTTC. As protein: CASREGVPYEQYF.

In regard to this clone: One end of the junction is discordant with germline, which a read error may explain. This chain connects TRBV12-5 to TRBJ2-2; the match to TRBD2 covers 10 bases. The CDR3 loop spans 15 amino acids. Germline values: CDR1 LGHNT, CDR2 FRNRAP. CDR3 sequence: CASGVAGGNTGELFF. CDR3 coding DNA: TGTGCCAGTGGAGTAGCGGGAGGGAACACCGGGGAGCTGTTTTTT.